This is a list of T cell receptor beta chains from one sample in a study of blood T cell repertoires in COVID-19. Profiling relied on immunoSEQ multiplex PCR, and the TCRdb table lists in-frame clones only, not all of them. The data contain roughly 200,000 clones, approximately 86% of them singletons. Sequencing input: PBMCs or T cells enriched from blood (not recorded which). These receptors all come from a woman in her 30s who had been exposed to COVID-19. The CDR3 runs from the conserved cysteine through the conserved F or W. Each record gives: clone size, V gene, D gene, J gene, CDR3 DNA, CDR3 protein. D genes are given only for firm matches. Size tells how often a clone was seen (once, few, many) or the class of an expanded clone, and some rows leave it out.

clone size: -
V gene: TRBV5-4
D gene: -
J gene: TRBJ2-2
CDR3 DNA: TGTGCCAGCAGCTTAGGGGCCGGGGAGCTGTTTTTT
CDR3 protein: CASSLGAGELFF

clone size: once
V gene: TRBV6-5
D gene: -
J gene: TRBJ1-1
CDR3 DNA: TGTGCCAGCAGTTATTCCGGGGGGCCGACCACTGAAGCTTTCTTT
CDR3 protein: CASSYSGGPTTEAFF

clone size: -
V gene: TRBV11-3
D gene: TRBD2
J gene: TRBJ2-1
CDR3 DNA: TGTGCCAGCAGCACTAGCGGGACTAGCGGGGTGTCCTACAATGAGCAGTTCTTC
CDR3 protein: CASSTSGTSGVSYNEQFF

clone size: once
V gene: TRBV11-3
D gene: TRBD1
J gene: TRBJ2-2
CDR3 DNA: TGTGCCAGCACCTCAAACAGGGGGCTAGTCGGGGAGCTGTTTTTT
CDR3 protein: CASTSNRGLVGELFF

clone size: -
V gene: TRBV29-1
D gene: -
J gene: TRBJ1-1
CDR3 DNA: TGCAGCGTTGAAGATATGAACACTGAAGCTTTCTTT
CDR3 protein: CSVEDMNTEAFF

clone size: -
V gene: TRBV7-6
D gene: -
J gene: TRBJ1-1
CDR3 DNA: TGTGCCAGCAGCCCCAGAACTGAAGCTTTCTTT
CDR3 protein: CASSPRTEAFF

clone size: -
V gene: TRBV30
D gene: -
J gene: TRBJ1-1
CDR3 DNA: TGTGCCTGGACCTTGGTGGCCATGAACACTGAAGCTTTCTTT
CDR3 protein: CAWTLVAMNTEAFF

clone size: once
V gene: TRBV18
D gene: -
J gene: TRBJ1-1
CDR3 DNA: TGTGCCAGCTCACCCGCCGGGACATCTGAAGCTTTCTTT
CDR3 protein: CASSPAGTSEAFF

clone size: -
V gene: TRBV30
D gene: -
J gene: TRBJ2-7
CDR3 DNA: TGTGCCTGGAGTGTCTGGGCCCACGAGCAGTACTTC
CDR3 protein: CAWSVWAHEQYF

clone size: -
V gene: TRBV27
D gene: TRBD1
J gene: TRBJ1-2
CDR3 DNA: TGTGCCAGCAAGCGGACAGGGTATGGCTATGGCTACACCTTC
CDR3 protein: CASKRTGYGYGYTF

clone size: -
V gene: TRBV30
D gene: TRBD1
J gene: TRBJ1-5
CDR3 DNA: TGTGCCTGGAGTGTAGGAGGACAGGGGAGGGGTCAGCCCCAGCATTTT
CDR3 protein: CAWSVGGQGRGQPQHF

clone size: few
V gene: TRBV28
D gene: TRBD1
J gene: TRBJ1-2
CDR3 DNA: TGTGCCAGCAGTCCTCCGACAGGGGAGGGCTACACCTTC
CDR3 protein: CASSPPTGEGYTF

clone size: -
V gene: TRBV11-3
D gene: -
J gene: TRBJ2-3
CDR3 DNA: TGTGCCAGCAGCCTGGGACATAGCACAGATACGCAGTATTTT
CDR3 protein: CASSLGHSTDTQYF

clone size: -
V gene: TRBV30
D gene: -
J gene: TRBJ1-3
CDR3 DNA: TGTGCCTGGAGTCCCAGGGTAACTGGAAACACCATATATTTT
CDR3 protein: CAWSPRVTGNTIYF

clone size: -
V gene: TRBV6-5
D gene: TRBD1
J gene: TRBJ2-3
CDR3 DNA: TGTGCCAGCAGTTACCGGGACAGGGGGTTAGATACGCAGTATTTT
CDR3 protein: CASSYRDRGLDTQYF

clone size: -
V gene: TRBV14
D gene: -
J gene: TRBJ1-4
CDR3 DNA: TGTGCCAGCAGCCAAGATGGTTGGGAAGGGGGTGAAAAACTGTTTTTT
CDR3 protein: CASSQDGWEGGEKLFF

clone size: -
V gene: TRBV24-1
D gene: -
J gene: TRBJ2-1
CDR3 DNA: TGTGCCACCAGTGCCAATACAGGGTCCGGGAATGAGCAGTTCTTC
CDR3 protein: CATSANTGSGNEQFF

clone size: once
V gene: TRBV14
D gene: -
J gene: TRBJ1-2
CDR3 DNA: TGTGCCAGCAGCCGGGGGGGACTCAATGGCTACACCTTC
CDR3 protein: CASSRGGLNGYTF

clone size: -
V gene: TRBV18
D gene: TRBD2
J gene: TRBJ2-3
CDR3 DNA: TGTGCCAGCCCCGGGGGGGGTGCCTCCACAGATACGCAGTATTTT
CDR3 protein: CASPGGGASTDTQYF

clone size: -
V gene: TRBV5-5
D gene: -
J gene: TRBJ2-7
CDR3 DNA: TGTGCCAGCAGCCCCATCACCCTGGGAGGCGAGCAGTACTTC
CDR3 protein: CASSPITLGGEQYF

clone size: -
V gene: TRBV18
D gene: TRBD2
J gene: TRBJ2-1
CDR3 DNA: TGTGCCAGCTCACTCGGGGGGGCAGATGAGCAGTTCTTC
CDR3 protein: CASSLGGADEQFF

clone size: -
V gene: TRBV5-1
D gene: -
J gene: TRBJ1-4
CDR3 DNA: TGCGCCAGCAGCGTCGGAGGGTCTACAACTAATGAAAAACTGTTTTTT
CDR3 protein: CASSVGGSTTNEKLFF

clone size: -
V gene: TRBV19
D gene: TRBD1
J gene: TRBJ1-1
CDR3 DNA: TGTGCCAGTAGTATCCAATTCTCGGCGGAGGGGGCGGTGGCTTTCTTT
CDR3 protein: CASSIQFSAEGAVAFF

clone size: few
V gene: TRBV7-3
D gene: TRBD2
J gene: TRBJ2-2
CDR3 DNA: TGTGCCAGCAGCAACTCAGCGGGGGCCGGCACCGGGGAGCTGTTTTTT
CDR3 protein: CASSNSAGAGTGELFF

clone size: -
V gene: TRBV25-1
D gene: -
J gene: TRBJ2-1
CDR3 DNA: TGTGCCAGCAGCAAGGACAACAATGAGCAGTTCTTC
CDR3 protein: CASSKDNNEQFF

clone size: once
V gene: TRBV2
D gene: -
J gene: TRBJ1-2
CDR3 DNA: TGTGCCAGCAGTGATCTGGCAGGATATGGCTACACCTTC
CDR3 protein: CASSDLAGYGYTF

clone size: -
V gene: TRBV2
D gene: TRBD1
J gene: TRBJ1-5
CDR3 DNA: TGTGCCAGCAGAAGTGGACAGGGAGGCCAGCCCCAGCATTTT
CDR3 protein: CASRSGQGGQPQHF

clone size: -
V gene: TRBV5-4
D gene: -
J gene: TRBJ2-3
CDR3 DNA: TGTGCCAGCAGCCTCCCCGAGGATACGCAGTATTTT
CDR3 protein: CASSLPEDTQYF

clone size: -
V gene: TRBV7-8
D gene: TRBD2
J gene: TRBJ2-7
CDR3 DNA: TGTGCCAGCAGCTTAGGATACCGCGGGACTAGCAGGTCCTACGAGCAGTACTTC
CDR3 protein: CASSLGYRGTSRSYEQYF

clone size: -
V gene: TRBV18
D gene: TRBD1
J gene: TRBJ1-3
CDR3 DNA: TGTGCCAGCTCACCGGAGGACAGGGGAGGCTCCATATATTTT
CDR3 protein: CASSPEDRGGSIYF

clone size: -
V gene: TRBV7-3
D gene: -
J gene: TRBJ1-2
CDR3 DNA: TGTGCCAGCAGCTTTGGGGGGGACTATGGCTACACCTTC
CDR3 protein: CASSFGGDYGYTF

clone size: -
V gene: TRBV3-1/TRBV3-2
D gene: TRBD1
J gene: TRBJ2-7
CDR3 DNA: TGTGCCAGCGCCAGGGGGACCTACGAGCAGTACTTC
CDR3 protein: CASARGTYEQYF